A selection of T cell receptor beta chains follows, all from one sample in a study of cytomegalovirus exposure and HLA in healthy donors. Using immunoSEQ multiplex PCR, the repertoire was profiled, and TCRdb retains in-frame clones only, with some absent. The sample carries about 90,000 clones, approximately 84% recorded once. Sequenced input: PBMCs. The receptors come from a man aged 18-30 years in good health and CMV-seronegative. Both conserved end residues are part of each CDR3. A D gene is named only where the DNA matches it firmly. Where a row states a size, it is once, few, many or the class of an expanded clone; other rows omit it.

V gene	clone size	J gene	D gene	CDR3 protein	CDR3 DNA
TRBV29-1	-	TRBJ1-1	-	CSVNQRQLNTEAFF	TGCAGCGTTAACCAAAGACAGCTGAACACTGAAGCTTTCTTT
TRBV4-3	-	TRBJ1-3	-	CASSQDVADFSGNTIYF	TGCGCCAGCAGCCAAGATGTAGCAGACTTCTCTGGAAACACCATATATTTT
TRBV14	-	TRBJ2-7	TRBD2	CASSQEVLAAPSSYEQYF	TGTGCCAGCAGCCAAGAAGTACTAGCGGCGCCTAGCTCCTACGAGCAGTACTTC
TRBV9	-	TRBJ1-1	-	CASSADKAGGNTEAFF	TGTGCCAGCAGCGCCGACAAGGCTGGAGGCAACACTGAAGCTTTCTTT
TRBV19	-	TRBJ1-1	-	CASSSQNTEAFF	TGTGCCAGTAGTTCACAGAACACTGAAGCTTTCTTT
TRBV10-3	-	TRBJ2-3	-	CAISPTGMGTDTQYF	TGTGCCATCAGCCCCACGGGGATGGGAACAGATACGCAGTATTTT
TRBV5-1	-	TRBJ1-2	TRBD1	CASSPTTGGAGGYTF	TGCGCCAGCAGCCCGACGACAGGGGGCGCGGGTGGCTACACCTTC
TRBV21-1	-	TRBJ2-6	-	CASSKWGGPCVLTF	TGTGCCAGCAGCAAATGGGGGGGTCCATGCGTCCTGACTTTC
TRBV4-2	-	TRBJ1-4	-	CASSQDAGTKLFF	TGTGCCAGCAGCCAAGATGCAGGAACCAAACTGTTTTTT
TRBV19	once	TRBJ1-5	-	CASKTGGGNQPQHF	TGTGCCAGTAAGACCGGAGGAGGCAATCAGCCCCAGCATTTT
TRBV6-1	-	TRBJ2-7	TRBD2	CASRESGRWDEQYF	TGTGCCAGCAGAGAGAGCGGGAGGTGGGACGAGCAGTACTTC
TRBV29-1	-	TRBJ1-1	-	CSASLVGGATEAFF	TGCAGCGCCTCATTAGTCGGGGGGGCGACTGAAGCTTTCTTT
TRBV6-5	once	TRBJ2-2	TRBD1	CASSPRDRLYGELFF	TGTGCCAGCAGCCCCCGGGACAGGTTGTACGGGGAGCTGTTTTTT
TRBV6-5	-	TRBJ2-7	-	CASSWRLGDEQYF	TGTGCCAGCAGTTGGAGACTAGGCGACGAGCAGTACTTC
TRBV27	-	TRBJ1-5	TRBD1	CASSSGGRAQHF	TGTGCCAGCAGTTCAGGGGGGAGAGCCCAGCATTTT
TRBV9	once	TRBJ1-1	-	CASSVTGVTEAFF	TGTGCCAGCAGCGTAACAGGAGTCACTGAAGCTTTCTTT
TRBV6-6	-	TRBJ1-2	-	CASSLRHGANYGYTF	TGTGCCAGCAGCCTGCGCCACGGGGCTAACTATGGCTACACCTTC
TRBV7-2	-	TRBJ1-2	-	CASSLVYGEYGYTF	TGTGCCAGCAGCTTAGTTTATGGAGAGTATGGCTACACCTTC
TRBV6-6	-	TRBJ2-2	-	CASSYPSVTGELFF	TGTGCCAGCAGTTACCCGTCAGTCACCGGGGAGCTGTTTTTT
TRBV13	-	TRBJ2-7	-	CASSLGVLDPGNEQYF	TGTGCCAGCAGCTTAGGAGTCTTGGACCCGGGGAACGAGCAGTACTTC
TRBV7-9	-	TRBJ1-5	-	CASSVYRAPGSNQPQHF	TGTGCCAGCAGCGTATACAGGGCCCCTGGTAGCAATCAGCCCCAGCATTTT
TRBV5-4	-	TRBJ1-6	-	CASSPRSSYNSPLHF	TGTGCCAGCAGCCCACGGAGCTCCTATAATTCACCCCTCCACTTT
TRBV29-1	-	TRBJ2-7	-	CSVTRGTEQYF	TGCAGCGTTACCAGGGGAACCGAGCAGTACTTC
TRBV7-6	-	TRBJ1-3	-	CASSLDTLSGNTIYF	TGTGCCAGCAGCTTGGACACCCTCTCTGGAAACACCATATATTTT
TRBV7-9	-	TRBJ2-1	TRBD2	CASSLAPSGRGNEQFF	TGTGCCAGCAGCTTAGCACCCAGCGGGAGGGGGAATGAGCAGTTCTTC
TRBV6-1	-	TRBJ1-2	-	CASSEGGFRYGYTF	TGTGCCAGCAGTGAAGGAGGGTTCAGGTATGGCTACACCTTC
TRBV27	-	TRBJ1-4	-	CASSKQGSSEKLFF	TGTGCCAGCAGTAAACAGGGATCGAGCGAAAAACTGTTTTTT
TRBV9	-	TRBJ2-3	TRBD2	CASSVEPIRDEAGAGCGSTDTQYF	TGTGCCAGCAGCGTAGAGCCAATCCGGGACGAAGCGGGAGCGGGGTGTGGTAGCACAGATACGCAGTATTTT
TRBV2	-	TRBJ1-5	-	CASGGRGGSNQPQHF	TGTGCCAGCGGGGGTAGGGGAGGGAGCAATCAGCCCCAGCATTTT
TRBV4-1	-	TRBJ1-4	-	CASSQALRRAGLEEKLFF	TGCGCCAGCAGCCAAGCACTCAGGCGAGCGGGGCTGGAGGAAAAACTGTTTTTT
TRBV9	few	TRBJ1-1	TRBD1	CASSVSKELREGQENTEAFF	TGTGCCAGCAGCGTATCGAAGGAGTTACGCGAGGGACAGGAGAACACTGAAGCTTTCTTT